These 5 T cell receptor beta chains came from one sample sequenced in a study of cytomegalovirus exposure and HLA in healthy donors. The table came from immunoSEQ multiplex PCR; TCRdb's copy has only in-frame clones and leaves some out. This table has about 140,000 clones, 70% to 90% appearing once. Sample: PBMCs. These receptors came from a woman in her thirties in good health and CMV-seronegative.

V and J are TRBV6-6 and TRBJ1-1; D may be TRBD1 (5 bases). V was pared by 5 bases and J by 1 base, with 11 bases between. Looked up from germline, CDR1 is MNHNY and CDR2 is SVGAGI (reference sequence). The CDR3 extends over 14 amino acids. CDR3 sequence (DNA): TGTGCCAGCAGTCCACGACAGAAGAACACTGAAGCTTTCTTT. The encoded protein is CASSPRQKNTEAFF.

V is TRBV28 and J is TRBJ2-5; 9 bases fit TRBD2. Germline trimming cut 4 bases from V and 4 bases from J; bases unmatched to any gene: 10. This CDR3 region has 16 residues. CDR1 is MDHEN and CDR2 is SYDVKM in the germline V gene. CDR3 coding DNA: TGTGCCAGCAGTTCAAGACTAGCGGACAAGGGAGAGACCCAGTACTTC. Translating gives CASSSRLADKGETQYF.

The CDR3 loop is CASRVRRRVENEQFF. Written as DNA, the CDR3 is TGTGCCAGCAGGGTCAGGAGGAGGGTGGAGAATGAGCAGTTCTTC. The rearrangement links TRBV2 to TRBJ2-1, with D possibly TRBD2 on 6 matching bases. Trimming stripped 6 bases from V and 7 bases from J, with 19 bases between. The V gene's germline CDR1 is SNHLY and CDR2 FYNNEI. The CDR3 is 15 residues long.

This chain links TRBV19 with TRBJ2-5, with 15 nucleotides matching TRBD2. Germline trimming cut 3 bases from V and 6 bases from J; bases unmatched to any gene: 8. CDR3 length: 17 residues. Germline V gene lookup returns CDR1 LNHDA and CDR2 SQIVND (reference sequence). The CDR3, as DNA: TGTGCCAGTAGTATTGGGACTAGCGGGGGGCCCTTAAAGACCCAGTACTTC. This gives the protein CASSIGTSGGPLKTQYF.

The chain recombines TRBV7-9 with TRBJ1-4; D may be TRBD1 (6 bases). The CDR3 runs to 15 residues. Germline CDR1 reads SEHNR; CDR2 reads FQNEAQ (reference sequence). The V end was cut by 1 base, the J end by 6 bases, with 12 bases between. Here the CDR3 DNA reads TGTGCCAGCAGCTTAGGCTCAGGGGCGGATGAAAAACTGTTTTTT. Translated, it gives CASSLGSGADEKLFF. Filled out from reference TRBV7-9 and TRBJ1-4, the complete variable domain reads DTGVSQNPRHKITKRGQNVTFRCDPISEHNRLYWYRQTLGQGPEFLTYFQNEAQLEKSRLLSDRFSAERPKGSFSTLEIQRTEQGDSAMYLCASSLGSGADEKLFFGSGTQLSVL.